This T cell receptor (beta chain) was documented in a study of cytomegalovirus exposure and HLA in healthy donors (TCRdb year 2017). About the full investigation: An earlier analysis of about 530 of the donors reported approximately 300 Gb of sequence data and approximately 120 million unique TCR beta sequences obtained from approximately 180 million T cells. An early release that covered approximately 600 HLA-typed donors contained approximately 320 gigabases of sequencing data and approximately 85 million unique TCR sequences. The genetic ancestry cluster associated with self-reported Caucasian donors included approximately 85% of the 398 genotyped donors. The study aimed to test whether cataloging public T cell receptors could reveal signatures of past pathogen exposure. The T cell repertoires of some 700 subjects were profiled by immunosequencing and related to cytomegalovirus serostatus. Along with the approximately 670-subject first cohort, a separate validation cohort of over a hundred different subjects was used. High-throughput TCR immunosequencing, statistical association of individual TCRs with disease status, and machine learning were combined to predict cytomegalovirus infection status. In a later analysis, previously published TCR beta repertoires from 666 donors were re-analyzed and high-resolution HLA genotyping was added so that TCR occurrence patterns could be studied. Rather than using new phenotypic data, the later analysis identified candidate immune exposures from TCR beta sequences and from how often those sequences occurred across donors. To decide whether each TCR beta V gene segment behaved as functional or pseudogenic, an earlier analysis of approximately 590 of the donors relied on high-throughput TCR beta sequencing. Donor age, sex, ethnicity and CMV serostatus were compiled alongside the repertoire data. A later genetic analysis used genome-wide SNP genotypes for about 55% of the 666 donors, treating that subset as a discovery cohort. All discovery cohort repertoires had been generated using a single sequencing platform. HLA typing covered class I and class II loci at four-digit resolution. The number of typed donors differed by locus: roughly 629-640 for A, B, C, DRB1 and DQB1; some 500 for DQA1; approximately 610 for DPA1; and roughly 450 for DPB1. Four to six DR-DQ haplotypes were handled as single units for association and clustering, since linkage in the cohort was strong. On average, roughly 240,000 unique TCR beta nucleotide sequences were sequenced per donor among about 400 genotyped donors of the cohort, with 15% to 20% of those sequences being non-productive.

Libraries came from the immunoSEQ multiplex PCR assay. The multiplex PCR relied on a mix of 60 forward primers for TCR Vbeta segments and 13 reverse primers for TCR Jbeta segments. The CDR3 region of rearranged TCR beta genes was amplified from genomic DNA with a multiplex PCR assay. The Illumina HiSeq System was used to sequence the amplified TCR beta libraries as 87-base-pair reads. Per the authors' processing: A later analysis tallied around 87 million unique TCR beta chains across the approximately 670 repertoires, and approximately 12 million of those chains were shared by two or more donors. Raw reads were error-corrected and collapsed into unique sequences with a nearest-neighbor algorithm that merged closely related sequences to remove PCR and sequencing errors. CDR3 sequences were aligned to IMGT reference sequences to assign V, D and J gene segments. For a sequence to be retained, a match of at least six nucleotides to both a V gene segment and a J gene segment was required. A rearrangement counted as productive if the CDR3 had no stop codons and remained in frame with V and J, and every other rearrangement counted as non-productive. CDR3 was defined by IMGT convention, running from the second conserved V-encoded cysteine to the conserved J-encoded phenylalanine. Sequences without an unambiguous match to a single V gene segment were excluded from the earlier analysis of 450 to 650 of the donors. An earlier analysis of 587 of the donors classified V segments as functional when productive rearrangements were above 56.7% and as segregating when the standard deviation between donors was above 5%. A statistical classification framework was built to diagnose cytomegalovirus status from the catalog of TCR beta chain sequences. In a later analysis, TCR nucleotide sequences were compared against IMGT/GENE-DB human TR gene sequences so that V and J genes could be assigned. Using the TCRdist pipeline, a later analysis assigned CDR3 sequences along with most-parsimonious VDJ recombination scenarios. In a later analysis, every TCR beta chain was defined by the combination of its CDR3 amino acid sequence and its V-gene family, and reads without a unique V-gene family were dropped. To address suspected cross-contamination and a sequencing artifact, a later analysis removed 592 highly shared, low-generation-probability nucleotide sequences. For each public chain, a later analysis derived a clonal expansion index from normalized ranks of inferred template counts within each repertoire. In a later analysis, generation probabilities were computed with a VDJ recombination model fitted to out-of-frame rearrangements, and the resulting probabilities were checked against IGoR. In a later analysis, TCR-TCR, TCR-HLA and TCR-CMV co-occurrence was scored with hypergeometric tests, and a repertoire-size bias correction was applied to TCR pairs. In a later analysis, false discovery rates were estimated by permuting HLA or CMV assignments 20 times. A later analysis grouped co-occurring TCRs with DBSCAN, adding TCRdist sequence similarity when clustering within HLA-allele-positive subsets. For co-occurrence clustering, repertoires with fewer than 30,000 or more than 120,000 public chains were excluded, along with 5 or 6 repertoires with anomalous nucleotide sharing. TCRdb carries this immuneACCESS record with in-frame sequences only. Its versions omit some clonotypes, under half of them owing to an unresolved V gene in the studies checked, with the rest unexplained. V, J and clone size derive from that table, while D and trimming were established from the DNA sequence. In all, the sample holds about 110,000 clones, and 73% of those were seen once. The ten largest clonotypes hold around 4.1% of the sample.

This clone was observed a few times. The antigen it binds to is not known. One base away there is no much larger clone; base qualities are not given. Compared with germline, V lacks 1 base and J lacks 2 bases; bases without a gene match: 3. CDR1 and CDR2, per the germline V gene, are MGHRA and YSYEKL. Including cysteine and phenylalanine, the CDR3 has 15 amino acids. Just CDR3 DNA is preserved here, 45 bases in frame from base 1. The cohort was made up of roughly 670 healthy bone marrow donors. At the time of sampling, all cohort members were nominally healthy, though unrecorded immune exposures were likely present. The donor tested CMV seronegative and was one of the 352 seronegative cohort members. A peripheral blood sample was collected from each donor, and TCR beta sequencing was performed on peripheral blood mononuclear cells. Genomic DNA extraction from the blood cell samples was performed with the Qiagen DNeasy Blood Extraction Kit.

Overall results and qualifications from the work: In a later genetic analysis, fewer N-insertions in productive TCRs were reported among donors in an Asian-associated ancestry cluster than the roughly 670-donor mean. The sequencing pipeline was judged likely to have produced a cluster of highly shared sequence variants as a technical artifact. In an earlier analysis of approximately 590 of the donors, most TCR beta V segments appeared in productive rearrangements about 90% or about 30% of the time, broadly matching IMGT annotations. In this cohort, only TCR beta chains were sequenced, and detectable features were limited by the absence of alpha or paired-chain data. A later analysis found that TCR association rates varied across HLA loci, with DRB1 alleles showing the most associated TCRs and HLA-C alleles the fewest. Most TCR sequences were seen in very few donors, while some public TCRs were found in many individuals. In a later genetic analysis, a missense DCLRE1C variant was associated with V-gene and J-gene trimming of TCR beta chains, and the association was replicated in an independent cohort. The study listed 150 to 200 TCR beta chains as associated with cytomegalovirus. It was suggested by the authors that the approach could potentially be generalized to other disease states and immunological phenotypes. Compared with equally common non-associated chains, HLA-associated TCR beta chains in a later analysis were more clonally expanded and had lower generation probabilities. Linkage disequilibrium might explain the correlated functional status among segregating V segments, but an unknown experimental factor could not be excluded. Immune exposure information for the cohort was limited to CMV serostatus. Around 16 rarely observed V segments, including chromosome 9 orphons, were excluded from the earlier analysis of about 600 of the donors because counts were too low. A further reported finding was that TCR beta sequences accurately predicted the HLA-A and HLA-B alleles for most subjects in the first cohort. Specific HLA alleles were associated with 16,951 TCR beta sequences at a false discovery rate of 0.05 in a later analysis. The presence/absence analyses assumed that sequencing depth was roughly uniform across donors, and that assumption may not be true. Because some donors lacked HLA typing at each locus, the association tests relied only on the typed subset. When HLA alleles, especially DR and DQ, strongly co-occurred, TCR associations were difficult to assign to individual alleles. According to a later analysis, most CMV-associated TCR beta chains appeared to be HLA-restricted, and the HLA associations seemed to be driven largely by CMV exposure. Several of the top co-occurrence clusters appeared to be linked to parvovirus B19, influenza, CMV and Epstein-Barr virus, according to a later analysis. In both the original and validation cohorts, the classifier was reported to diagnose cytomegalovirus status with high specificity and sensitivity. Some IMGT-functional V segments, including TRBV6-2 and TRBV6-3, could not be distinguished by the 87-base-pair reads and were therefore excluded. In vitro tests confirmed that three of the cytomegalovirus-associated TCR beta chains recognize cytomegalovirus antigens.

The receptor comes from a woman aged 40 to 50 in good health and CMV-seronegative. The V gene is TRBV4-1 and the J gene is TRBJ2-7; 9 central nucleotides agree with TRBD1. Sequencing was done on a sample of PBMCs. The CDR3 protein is CASSQAGTGTYEQYF. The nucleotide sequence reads TGCGCCAGCAGCCAAGCCGGGACAGGGACCTACGAGCAGTACTTC.